This paragraph reports one T cell receptor beta chain. Trimming shortened V by 2 bases and J by 4 bases, and 11 bases separated the two germline ends. The CDR3 loop spans 14 amino acids. In germline, CDR1 is SGHDT, CDR2 YYEEEE. Generated by immunoSEQ multiplex PCR, the TCRdb table keeps only in-frame clones and is missing some. The sample lists approximately 69,000 clones, around 97% seen once, with 0.2% to 0.25% in the top ten. The sample is drawn from a study of technical replicates of blood from several donors. The sample taken for sequencing was T cells isolated from PBMCs. The TCR comes from a human donor in good health. The chain employs TRBV5-6 and TRBJ2-3, with D perhaps matching TRBD2 (6 bases). The CDR3 spells CASSFGASADTQYF. CDR3 sequence (DNA): TGTGCCAGCAGCTTTGGCGCTAGCGCAGATACGCAGTATTTT.